The following is a TCR beta chain sequence with its context. This clone's antigen is unknown. It has no much larger one-base neighbor in the sample; base qualities were not kept. The CDR3 contains 14 residues, cysteine and phenylalanine counted. Only CDR3 DNA remains: 42 bases, in frame from the first base. V is shortened by 6 bases, J by 1 base, and the region joining them spans 12 bases. CDR1 and CDR2 were assigned from the germline V gene (reference sequence) as LNHDA and SQIVND. The immunoSEQ Assay, a bias-controlled multiplex PCR, was used to amplify TCRbeta CDR3 regions from genomic DNA. For the original study's pipeline: The number of nucleated cells in each sample was estimated by amplification of reference gene primers within the assay. To quantify the absolute abundance of each unique TCRbeta CDR3 rearrangement, sequence reads were collapsed and filtered. Productive Simpson clonality was computed per sample as the square root of Simpson's diversity index over productive rearrangements. As stored in TCRdb, this immuneACCESS dataset retains in-frame rearrangements with V and J assigned. A fraction of the clones does not appear; measured against another copy, unresolved V genes explain less than half of the discrepancy, and the remainder lacks a known reason. For V, J and clone size, that table is used; D and trimming come from the DNA. The sample table records hundreds of thousands of clones; roughly four fifths of these occur just once. The top ten constitute 7.5% to 10% of the sample.

The entry originates in a study of blood T cell repertoires in COVID-19 (TCRdb year 2020). With regard to the full study: The collaborator samples originated in the United States, Italy and Spain and spanned the acute and convalescent phases of COVID-19. The repertoires were made available in a free public database intended to serve as a resource for research on the immune response to SARS-CoV-2. The material from the prospective study consisted of cDNA or gDNA derived from T cells, B-cell-depleted T cells, or PBMCs. The samples were drawn from the first 160 participants of the ongoing ImmuneRACE study and from about 1,200 subjects provided by 6 global collaborators. Deeply sampled blood TCRbeta repertoires from subjects exposed to, actively infected with, or recovered from COVID-19 were included in the dataset. HLA class I and class II types, where available, came from metadata supplied by the sample provider rather than from assay-based typing. Nearly every sample came with metadata listing a de-identified subject ID, COVID-19 status, age in years and sex.

The collaborating institutions used their own protocols to collect whole blood in K2EDTA tubes. For TCRbeta analysis, collaborator samples were shipped as frozen whole blood, as isolated PBMCs, or as DNA extracted from either sample type. Broad study findings and their caveats: How much clinical and demographic metadata was included differed by source and by participant, and the metadata was provided uncurated.

The sequence is built from TRBV19 and TRBJ1-1; the D segment could be TRBD1, given 5 matching bases. Sequenced: peripheral blood. This receptor was taken from a man aged 80 or over with acute or convalescent COVID-19. Here is the DNA: TGTGCCAGTAGATCAGGGTATCCGAACACTGAAGCTTTCTTT. Translation gives CASRSGYPNTEAFF.